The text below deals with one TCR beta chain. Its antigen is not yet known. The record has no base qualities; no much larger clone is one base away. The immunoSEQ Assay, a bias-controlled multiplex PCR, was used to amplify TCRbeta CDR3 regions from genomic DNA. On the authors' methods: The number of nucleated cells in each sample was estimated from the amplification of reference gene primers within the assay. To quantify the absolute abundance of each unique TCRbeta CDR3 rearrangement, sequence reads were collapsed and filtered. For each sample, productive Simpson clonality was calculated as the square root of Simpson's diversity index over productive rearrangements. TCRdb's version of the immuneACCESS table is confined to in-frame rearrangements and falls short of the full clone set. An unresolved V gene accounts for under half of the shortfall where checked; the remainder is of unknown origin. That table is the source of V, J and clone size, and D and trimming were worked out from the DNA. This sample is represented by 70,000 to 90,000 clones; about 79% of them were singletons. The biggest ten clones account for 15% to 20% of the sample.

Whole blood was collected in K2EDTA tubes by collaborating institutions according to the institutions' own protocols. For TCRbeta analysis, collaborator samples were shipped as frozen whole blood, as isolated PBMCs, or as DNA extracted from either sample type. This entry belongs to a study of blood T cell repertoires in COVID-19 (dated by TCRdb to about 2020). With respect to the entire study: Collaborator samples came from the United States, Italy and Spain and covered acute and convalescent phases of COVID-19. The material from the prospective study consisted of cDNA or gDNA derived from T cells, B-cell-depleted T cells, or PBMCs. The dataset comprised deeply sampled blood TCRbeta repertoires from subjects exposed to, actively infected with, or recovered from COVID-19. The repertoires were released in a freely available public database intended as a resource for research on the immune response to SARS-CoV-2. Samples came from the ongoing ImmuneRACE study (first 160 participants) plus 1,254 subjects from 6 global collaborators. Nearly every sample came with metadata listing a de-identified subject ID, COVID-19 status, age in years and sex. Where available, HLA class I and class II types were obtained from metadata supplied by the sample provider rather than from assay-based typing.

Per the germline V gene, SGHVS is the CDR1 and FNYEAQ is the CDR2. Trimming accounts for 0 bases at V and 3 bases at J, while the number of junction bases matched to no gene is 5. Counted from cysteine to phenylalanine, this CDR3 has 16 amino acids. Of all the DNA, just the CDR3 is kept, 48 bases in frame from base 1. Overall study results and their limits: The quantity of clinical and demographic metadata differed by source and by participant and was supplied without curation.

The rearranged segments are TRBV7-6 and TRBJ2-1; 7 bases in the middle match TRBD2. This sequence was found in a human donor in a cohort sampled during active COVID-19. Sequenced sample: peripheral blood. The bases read TGTGCCAGCAGCTTAGCTAAGGCGGGGGACTACAATGAGCAGTTCTTC. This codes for CASSLAKAGDYNEQFF.